The present entry profiles one T cell receptor beta chain with its context. This sample was taken from a study of cytomegalovirus exposure and HLA in healthy donors. V lost 10 bases and J lost 1, with 13 bases in between. Germline assignment: CDR1 MGHRA and CDR2 YSYEKL. This CDR3 has 14 residues. The protocol was immunoSEQ multiplex PCR, while the TCRdb copy is restricted to in-frame clones and leaves out a portion. The sample lists some 200,000 clones, around 83% occurring once. J is TRBJ2-2 and V is TRBV4-1, with a possible D match to TRBD1 (6 bases). The source of this sequence is a woman aged 30 to 39 in good health and CMV-seropositive. Material for sequencing was PBMCs. The DNA for the CDR3 is TGCGCCACGAACAGGGCCCTGAACACCGGGGAGCTGTTTTTT. Its protein product is CATNRALNTGELFF.